A single sample is the source of the 20 T cell receptor beta chains below, sequenced in a study of blood T cell repertoires in COVID-19. Measured with immunoSEQ multiplex PCR; TCRdb has only the in-frame clones, and not every one. The sample consists of under 60,000 clones, about nine tenths of them appearing once. The specimen was peripheral blood. The receptor set was obtained from a woman older than 75 with acute or convalescent COVID-19.

This clone has a handful of counts. The J gene is TRBJ2-7, the V gene TRBV5-1; D call uncertain. CDR1 is SGHRS, CDR2 YFSETQ, per germline. V lost 1 base to trimming and J lost 3 bases, with 5 bases between them. CDR3 size: 12 residues. CDR3 DNA: TGCGCCAGCAGCTTGTCGGGCTACGAGCAGTACTTC. Amino acids: CASSLSGYEQYF.

This clone was detected once. This chain joins TRBV6-4 and TRBJ2-5, with TRBD1 as a possible D gene (6 bases). Germline V CDR1 and CDR2: MRHNA, SNTAGT. There are 13 residues in the CDR3. Trimming took off 10 bases at V and 3 bases at J, with 15 bases between the two ends. CDR3 region: CATSQGPEETQYF. The DNA of the CDR3 is TGTGCCACCTCACAGGGTCCGGAAGAGACCCAGTACTTC.

The J gene is TRBJ1-1, the V gene TRBV19; TRBD1 is a possible D gene (6 bases). Trimming cost V 6 bases and J 6 bases, with 14 bases left between them. Germline V CDR1 and CDR2: LNHDA, SQIVND (reference sequence). CDR3 length equals 13 residues. The CDR3 protein is CASSPKGVSEAFF. The CDR3 nucleotides are TGTGCCAGTAGCCCAAAGGGGGTCTCTGAAGCTTTCTTT.

The rearrangement joins TRBV5-1 to TRBJ2-3, with 11 bases that match TRBD2. The CDR3 has 16 amino acids. CDR1 SGHRS and CDR2 YFSETQ come from the germline V gene. Unmatched junction bases numbered 5, after V lost 1 base and J lost 4 bases. CDR3 sequence reads: CASSLTTSGGADTQYF. CDR3 sequence (DNA): TGCGCCAGCAGCTTGACAACTAGCGGGGGTGCAGATACGCAGTATTTT.

This clone has only a few counts. The chain couples TRBV6-5 to TRBJ2-1; 10 bases fit TRBD2. Looked up from germline, CDR1 is MNHEY and CDR2 is SVGAGI. This CDR3 region has 15 residues. V lost 5 bases, J lost 5 bases, and 6 bases stayed unmatched. For the CDR3, the DNA is TGTGCCAGCAGTAACGGACTAGCGGCGAACAATGAGCAGTTCTTC. This translates into CASSNGLAANNEQFF.

The rearrangement uses TRBV23-1 and TRBJ1-6; a weak D match, TRBD1 (6 bases). TRBV23-1 is flagged as an ORF with uncertain function. V lost 4 bases and J lost 0, with 13 bases in between. The CDR3 runs 17 residues. The CDR3 coding sequence is TGCGCCAGCAGTCGGCAGGGGCAGAGCTCCTATAATTCACCCCTCCACTTT. This sequence encodes CASSRQGQSSYNSPLHF.

This chain uses TRBV4-2 with TRBJ2-5, with 8 bases that match TRBD2. J gave up 3 bases and V 4 bases, and 7 bases lay outside the gene matches. Germline CDR1 is LGHNA and CDR2 is YNFKEQ. The CDR3 is made up of 15 amino acids. CDR3 DNA: TGTGCCAGCAGCCCTAACCCGGGGGGGGAAGAGACCCAGTACTTC. As protein: CASSPNPGGEETQYF.

The rearrangement links TRBV5-6 to TRBJ2-7, with D maybe TRBD2 (5 bases). There are 15 residues in the CDR3. Germline V gives CDR1 SGHDT, CDR2 YYEEEE. V dropped 4 bases and J dropped 2 bases, with 16 bases sitting between them. The CDR3 is CASSLRSGMPYEQYV. For the CDR3, the DNA is TGTGCCAGCAGCCTCCGGTCCGGGATGCCCTACGAGCAGTACGTC.

This clone has just a few counts. CDR3 residues: CASSLDTNQPQHF. As DNA, the CDR3 is TGCGCCAGCAGCTTGGACACCAATCAGCCCCAGCATTTT. The J gene is TRBJ1-5, the V gene TRBV5-1; D gene ambiguous. Germline V lookup: CDR1 SGHRS, CDR2 YFSETQ. CDR3 length: 13 amino acids. Trimming cost V 0 bases and J 3 bases, with 4 bases left between them.

This sequence joins TRBV19 and TRBJ1-1, with TRBD1 matching over 8 bases. CDR1 LNHDA and CDR2 SQIVND come from the germline V gene (reference sequence). Trimming at V came to 5 bases and at J to 8 bases, leaving 7 bases not matched to a gene. The CDR3 contains 13 residues. This chain's CDR3 is CASSPRGRGEAFF. Here the CDR3 DNA reads TGTGCCAGTAGTCCCAGGGGGCGCGGGGAAGCTTTCTTT. Full variable domain (remainder filled in from reference TRBV19 and TRBJ1-1): DGGITQSPKYLFRKEGQNVTLSCEQNLNHDAMYWYRQDPGQGLRLIYYSQIVNDFQKGDIAEGYSVSREKKESFPLTVTSAQKNPTAFYLCASSPRGRGEAFFGQGTRLTVV.

The gene calls are TRBV29-1 and TRBJ1-1, with D uncertain. The CDR3 length is 13 residues. Looked up from germline, CDR1 is SQVTM and CDR2 is ANQGSEA. Trimming pared 2 bases from V and 2 bases from J, leaving 9 bases between. The CDR3 here is CSVERQANTEAFF. The CDR3 nucleotides read TGCAGCGTTGAAAGGCAGGCCAACACTGAAGCTTTCTTT.

The rearrangement links TRBV27 to TRBJ2-1, with 7 positions matching TRBD2. This CDR3 is 16 amino acids long. V shed 2 bases, J shed 4 bases, and the junction held 8 bases outside the gene matches. Looked up from germline, CDR1 is MNHEY and CDR2 is SMNVEV (reference sequence). CDR3 nucleotides: TGTGCCAGCAGTTTAAAGGTGGGAGGGTCATACAATGAGCAGTTCTTC. It encodes CASSLKVGGSYNEQFF.

The rearrangement uses TRBV7-8 and TRBJ2-7; 9 bases line up with TRBD1. J gave up 2 bases and V 5 bases, and 4 bases lay outside the gene matches. The CDR3 is made up of 14 amino acids. The germline V gene has CDR1 SGHVS and CDR2 FQNEAQ. The DNA of the CDR3 is TGTGCCAGCAGCCCACGGACAGGGGCCTACGAGCAGTACTTC. This encodes CASSPRTGAYEQYF. Complete variable domain (other parts from reference TRBV7-8 and TRBJ2-7): GAGVSQSPRYKVAKRGQDVALRCDPISGHVSLFWYQQALGQGPEFLTYFQNEAQLDKSGLPSDRFFAERPEGSVSTLKIQRTQQEDSAVYLCASSPRTGAYEQYFGPGTRLTVT.

This chain uses TRBV10-2 with TRBJ2-5, with 10 bases that match TRBD2. The CDR3 loop spans 15 amino acids. Losses at the gene ends were 6 bases for V and 3 bases for J; bases not matched to a gene: 7. The germline gives CDR1 WSHSY, CDR2 SAAADI. The CDR3 DNA reads as TGCGCCAGCAGGAGAGGGAGCGGGGGGGAAGAGACCCAGTACTTC. It yields the protein CASRRGSGGEETQYF.

On this clone: At one of its ends the junction is not consistent with the germline gene, which may arise from a read error. The chain carries TRBV2 and TRBJ1-5; no reliable D call. Per germline, CDR1 SNHLY and CDR2 FYNNEI. This CDR3 is built from 14 residues. As DNA, the CDR3 is TGTGCCAGCAGGGAAGAGCTTAGCAATCAGCCCCAGCATTTT. It is translated as CASREELSNQPQHF.

This clone was recorded once. V is TRBV5-1 and J is TRBJ1-3; D uncertain. The germline V gene encodes CDR1 SGHRS and CDR2 YFSETQ. V was cut by 0 bases and J by 0 bases, with 7 bases left in between. CDR3 length equals 15 residues. The CDR3 bases are TGCGCCAGCAGCTTGGCCGGTCCCTCTGGAAACACCATATATTTT. Residues: CASSLAGPSGNTIYF.

This chain uses TRBV2 with TRBJ2-6, with 7 positions matching TRBD1. Germline loops: CDR1 SNHLY, CDR2 FYNNEI. This CDR3 contains 16 residues. V gave up 6 bases and J gave up 4 bases; unmatched junction bases: 9. CDR3 sequence reads: CASREYRGSGANVLTF. In nucleotides, the CDR3 is TGTGCCAGCAGGGAGTACAGGGGATCGGGGGCCAACGTCCTGACTTTC.

The J gene is TRBJ2-7, the V gene TRBV6-1; the D is unclear. Between the trimmed V and J ends, which lost 2 bases and 7 bases, there was a span of 18 bases. Germline V gives CDR1 MNHNS, CDR2 SASEGT. The CDR3 runs 15 residues. The CDR3 sequence: CASSEQGGPEREQYV. The CDR3 DNA follows: TGTGCCAGCAGTGAACAAGGTGGGCCGGAAAGAGAGCAGTACGTC.

The chain recombines TRBV3-1 (or the pseudogene TRBV3-2) with TRBJ2-2; TRBD2 agrees at 10 bases. There are 16 residues in the CDR3. Germline trimming cut 5 bases from V and 1 base from J; bases unmatched to any gene: 4. Germline V CDR1 and CDR2: LGHDT, YNNKEL (reference sequence). Here the CDR3 reads CASSGRTSGNTGELFF. The CDR3 DNA reads TGTGCCAGCAGCGGACGGACTAGCGGGAACACCGGGGAGCTGTTTTTT.

This clone was recorded a few times. The chain couples TRBV19 to TRBJ1-6; no firm D call. The V and J ends lost 0 bases and 5 bases respectively, with 8 bases between them. CDR1 LNHDA and CDR2 SQIVND come from the germline V gene (reference sequence). The CDR3 extends over 15 amino acids. For the CDR3, the DNA is TGTGCCAGTAGTATAGATACAGCCCATAATTCACCCCTCCACTTT. It codes for CASSIDTAHNSPLHF.